Below are 10 T cell receptor beta chains sequenced from a single sample in a study of blood T cell repertoires in COVID-19. Libraries were prepared by immunoSEQ multiplex PCR; TCRdb keeps only in-frame clonotypes and omits some of them. The sample carries 120,000 to 150,000 clones, 80% to 90% recorded once. Sequenced sample: peripheral blood. These receptors came from a woman in her forties or fifties with active or convalescent COVID-19.

The rearrangement links TRBV4-1 to TRBJ1-3, with D unclear. Trimming cost V 2 bases and J 0 bases, with 11 bases left between them. There are 16 residues in the CDR3. CDR1 MGHRA and CDR2 YSYEKL come from the germline V gene. The CDR3 here is CASSQRASSSGNTIYF. The CDR3 DNA reads TGCGCCAGCAGCCAACGAGCCTCAAGCTCTGGAAACACCATATATTTT.

The table lists this clone with a count of one. CDR3 sequence reads: CASSLGGGQDSEQYF. The CDR3 coding sequence is TGTGCCAGCAGCTTAGGAGGGGGTCAAGATTCCGAGCAGTACTTC. The rearrangement joins TRBV7-8 to TRBJ2-7; TRBD1 might be the D (6 bases). Germline CDR1 and CDR2: SGHVS and FQNEAQ. The CDR3 is made up of 15 amino acids. V was cut by 1 base and J by 6 bases, with 16 bases left in between. Variable domain in full (rest from reference TRBV7-8 and TRBJ2-7): GAGVSQSPRYKVAKRGQDVALRCDPISGHVSLFWYQQALGQGPEFLTYFQNEAQLDKSGLPSDRFFAERPEGSVSTLKIQRTQQEDSAVYLCASSLGGGQDSEQYFGPGTRLTVT.

This chain joins TRBV10-3 and TRBJ1-1; D remains ambiguous. The germline V gene has CDR1 ENHRY and CDR2 SYGVKD. Trimming cost V 2 bases and J 6 bases, with 10 bases left between them. The CDR3 has 13 amino acids. The chain's CDR3 is CAISESGPSEAFF. For the CDR3, the DNA is TGTGCCATCAGTGAGAGTGGGCCGTCTGAAGCTTTCTTT.

V is TRBV7-2 and J is TRBJ2-5, with TRBD2 matching 7 bases. Germline-derived CDR1 and CDR2 are SGHTA and FQGNSA. This CDR3 region has 14 residues. J lost 3 bases, V lost 0 bases, and 1 base had no gene match. In DNA form, the CDR3 reads TGTGCCAGCAGCTTAGCCGGGACTAAAGAGACCCAGTACTTC. Amino acid sequence: CASSLAGTKETQYF.

The chain is built from TRBV2 and TRBJ2-2; D is ambiguous. The CDR3 length is 12 residues. V was pared by 10 bases and J by 6 bases, with 12 bases between. In germline, CDR1 is SNHLY, CDR2 FYNNEI. CDR3 DNA sequence: TGTGCCAAACTATTAGGAGCCGGGGAGCTGTTTTTT. Encoded protein: CAKLLGAGELFF.

This sequence joins TRBV9 and TRBJ2-3; weak D call: TRBD2 (5 bases). The germline V gene has CDR1 SGDLS and CDR2 YYNGEE. CDR3 length: 15 amino acids. Trimming left V 3 bases short and J 0 bases short, with 11 bases between. The chain's CDR3 is CASSADYSSTDTQYF. The CDR3 DNA reads as TGTGCCAGCAGCGCAGACTATTCTAGCACAGATACGCAGTATTTT.

The V call is TRBV6-2 or TRBV6-3, the J call TRBJ1-4; the match to TRBD1 covers 9 bases. This CDR3 contains 14 residues. Germline CDR1 MNHEY, CDR2 SVGEGT. The junction had 9 bases not matched to a gene; V was cut back by 5 bases and J by 11 bases. The CDR3 coding sequence is TGTGCCAGCAGTAAGGGACAGGGTTTAGGGAAACTGTTTTTT. Amino acids: CASSKGQGLGKLFF.

This clone was seen only once. This chain uses TRBV19 with TRBJ1-2, with TRBD1 matching 10 bases. Germline V CDR1 and CDR2: LNHDA, SQIVND (reference sequence). The CDR3 is 14 residues long. The J segment lost 8 bases and the V segment lost 1 base, leaving 4 bases of the junction unmatched. This CDR3 is CASSIGGQGSGYTF. CDR3 in DNA: TGTGCCAGTAGTATAGGGGGACAGGGGTCCGGCTACACCTTC.

V is TRBV6-2 or TRBV6-3 and J is TRBJ1-5; 9 nucleotides agree with TRBD1. Germline values: CDR1 MNHEY, CDR2 SVGEGT. The CDR3 runs to 17 residues. J gave up 2 bases and V 5 bases, and 10 bases lay outside the gene matches. The CDR3 here is CASSTGGQGKGNQPQHF. CDR3 DNA: TGTGCCAGCAGTACCGGGGGACAGGGTAAGGGCAATCAGCCCCAGCATTTT.

This chain joins TRBV12-5 and TRBJ2-1, with 10 bases fitting TRBD1. Unmatched junction bases numbered 9, after V lost 0 bases and J lost 7 bases. CDR1 and CDR2 (germline): LGHNT, FRNRAP. The CDR3 spans 17 residues. CDR3 DNA: TGTGCTAGTGGTTTGGTACTTTTCGGACAGGGGGTGAATGAGCAGTTCTTC. It encodes CASGLVLFGQGVNEQFF.